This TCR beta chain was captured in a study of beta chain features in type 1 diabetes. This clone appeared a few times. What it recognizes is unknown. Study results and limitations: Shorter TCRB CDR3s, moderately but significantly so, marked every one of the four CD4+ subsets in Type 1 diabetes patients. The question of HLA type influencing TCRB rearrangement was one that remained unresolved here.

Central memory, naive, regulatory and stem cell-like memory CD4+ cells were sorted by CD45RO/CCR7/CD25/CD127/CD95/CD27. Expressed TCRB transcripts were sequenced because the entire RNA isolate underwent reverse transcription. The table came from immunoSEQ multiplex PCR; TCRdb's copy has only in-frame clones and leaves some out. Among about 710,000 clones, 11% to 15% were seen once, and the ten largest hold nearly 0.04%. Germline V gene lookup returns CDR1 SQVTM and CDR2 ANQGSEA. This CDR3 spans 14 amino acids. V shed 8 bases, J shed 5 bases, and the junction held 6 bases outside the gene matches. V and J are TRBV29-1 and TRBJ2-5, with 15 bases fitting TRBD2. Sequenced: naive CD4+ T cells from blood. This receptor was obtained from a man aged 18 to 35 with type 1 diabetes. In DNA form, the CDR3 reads TGCAGCACGGGACTAGCGGGGGGCTTGGAGACCCAGTACTTC. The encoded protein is CSTGLAGGLETQYF.